The clone carrying this T cell receptor beta chain has only one observation. The antigen is undetermined. This specimen belongs to a study of blood T cells in healthy people across ages. Study-wide points: Long-lived donors exceeded aged donors in naive CD4+ cells and diversity. The unsorted PBMCs prevented any conclusive comparison of naive versus antigen-experienced cells.

Trimming pared 1 base from V and 8 bases from J, leaving 9 bases between. The CDR3 is made up of 12 amino acids. Per the germline V gene, CDR1 is SGHRS and CDR2 is YFSETQ. The second PCR ran roughly 6 to 11 cycles with a sample-barcoded 5' primer and J-beta primers. Each CDR3 protein is one row after TCRdb ran MiXCR on the 5' RACE reads. The table shows more than 800,000 distinct CDR3 sequences, with 29% occurring only once. Every donor provided around 9.3 milliliters of peripheral blood. The receptor was isolated from a woman of 80 years or more in good health. Sequences were obtained from blood. This rearrangement joins TRBV5-1 to TRBJ1-2; D is uncertain. CDR3 sequence (DNA): TGCGCCAGCAGCTTGCCGAATGCAGGCTACACCTTC. This translates into CASSLPNAGYTF. The full variable domain, rest sourced from reference TRBV5-1 and TRBJ1-2, is KAGVTQTPRYLIKTRGQQVTLSCSPISGHRSVSWYQQTPGQGLQFLFEYFSETQRNKGNFPGRFSGRQFSNSRSEMNVSTLELGDSALYLCASSLPNAGYTFGSGTRLTVV.